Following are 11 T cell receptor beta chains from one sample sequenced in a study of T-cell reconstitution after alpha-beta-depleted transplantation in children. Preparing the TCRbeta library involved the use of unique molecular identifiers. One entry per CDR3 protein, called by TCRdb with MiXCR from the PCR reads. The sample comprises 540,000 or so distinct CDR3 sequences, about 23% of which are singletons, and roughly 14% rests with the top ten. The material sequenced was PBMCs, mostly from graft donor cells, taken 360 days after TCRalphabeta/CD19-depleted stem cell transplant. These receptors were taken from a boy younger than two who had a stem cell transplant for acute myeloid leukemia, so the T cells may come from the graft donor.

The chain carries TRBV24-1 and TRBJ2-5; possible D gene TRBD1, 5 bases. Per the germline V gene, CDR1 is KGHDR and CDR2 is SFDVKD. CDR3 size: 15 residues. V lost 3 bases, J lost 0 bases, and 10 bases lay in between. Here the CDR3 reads CATSDRTSYQETQYF. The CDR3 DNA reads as TGTGCCACCAGTGATCGGACATCCTACCAAGAGACCCAGTACTTC.

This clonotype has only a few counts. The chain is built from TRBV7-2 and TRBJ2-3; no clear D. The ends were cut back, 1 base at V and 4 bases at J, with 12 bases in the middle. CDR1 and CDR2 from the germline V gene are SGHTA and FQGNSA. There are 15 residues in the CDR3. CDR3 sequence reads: CASSLESLWADTQYF. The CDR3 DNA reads TGTGCCAGCAGCTTAGAGAGTTTATGGGCAGATACGCAGTATTTT.

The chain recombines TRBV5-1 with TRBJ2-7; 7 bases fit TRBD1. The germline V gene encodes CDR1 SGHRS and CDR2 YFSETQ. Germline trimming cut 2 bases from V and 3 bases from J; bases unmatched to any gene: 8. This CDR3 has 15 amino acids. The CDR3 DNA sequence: TGCGCCAGCAGCTTATGGACAGGTCCAAACTACGAGCAGTACGTC. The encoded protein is CASSLWTGPNYEQYV.

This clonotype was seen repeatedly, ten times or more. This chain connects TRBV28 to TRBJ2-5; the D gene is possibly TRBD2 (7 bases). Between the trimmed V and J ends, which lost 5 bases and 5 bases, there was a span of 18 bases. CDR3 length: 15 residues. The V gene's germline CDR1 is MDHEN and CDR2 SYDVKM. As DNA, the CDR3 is TGTGCCAGCAGTCTCGGGGGCGGGGGCGTTGAGACCCAGTACTTC. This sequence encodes CASSLGGGGVETQYF.

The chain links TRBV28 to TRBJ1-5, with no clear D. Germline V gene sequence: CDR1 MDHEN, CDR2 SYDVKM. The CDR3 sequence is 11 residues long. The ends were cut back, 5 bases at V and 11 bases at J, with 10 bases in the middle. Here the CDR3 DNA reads TGTGCCAGCAGTGGCCTCGGAGCCCAGCATTTT. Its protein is CASSGLGAQHF.

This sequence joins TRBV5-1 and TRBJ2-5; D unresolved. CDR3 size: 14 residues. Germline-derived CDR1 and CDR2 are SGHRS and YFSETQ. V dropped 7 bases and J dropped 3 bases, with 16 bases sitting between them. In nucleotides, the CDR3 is TGCGCCAGCGACCAGACCCGAGGAAAAGAGACCCAGTACTTC. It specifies CASDQTRGKETQYF.

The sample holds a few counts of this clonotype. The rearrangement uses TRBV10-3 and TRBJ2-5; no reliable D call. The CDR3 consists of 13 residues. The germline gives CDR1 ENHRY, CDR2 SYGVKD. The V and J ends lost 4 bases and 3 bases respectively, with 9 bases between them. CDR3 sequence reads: CAISANREETQYF. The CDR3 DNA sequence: TGTGCCATCAGTGCCAATCGGGAAGAGACCCAGTACTTC.

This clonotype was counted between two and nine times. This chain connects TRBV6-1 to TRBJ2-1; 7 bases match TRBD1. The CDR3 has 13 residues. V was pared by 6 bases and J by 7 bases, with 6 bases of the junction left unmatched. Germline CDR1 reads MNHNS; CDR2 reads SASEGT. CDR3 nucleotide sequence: TGTGCCAGCAGGGTAGGACAGGTAAATGAGCAGTTCTTC. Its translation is CASRVGQVNEQFF.

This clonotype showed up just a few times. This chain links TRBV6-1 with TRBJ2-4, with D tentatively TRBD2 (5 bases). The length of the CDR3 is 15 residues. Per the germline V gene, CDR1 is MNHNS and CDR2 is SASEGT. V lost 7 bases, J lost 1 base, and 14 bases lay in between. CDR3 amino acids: CASMGLEGAKNIQYF. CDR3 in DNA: TGTGCCAGCATGGGGTTAGAGGGCGCCAAAAACATTCAGTACTTC.

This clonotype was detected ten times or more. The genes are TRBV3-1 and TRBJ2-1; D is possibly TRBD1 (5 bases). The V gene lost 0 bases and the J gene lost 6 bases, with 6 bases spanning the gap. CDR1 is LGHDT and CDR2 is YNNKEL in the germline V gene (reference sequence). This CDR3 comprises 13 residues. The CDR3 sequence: CASSQDRGNEQFF. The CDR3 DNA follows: TGTGCCAGCAGCCAAGATAGGGGCAATGAGCAGTTCTTC.

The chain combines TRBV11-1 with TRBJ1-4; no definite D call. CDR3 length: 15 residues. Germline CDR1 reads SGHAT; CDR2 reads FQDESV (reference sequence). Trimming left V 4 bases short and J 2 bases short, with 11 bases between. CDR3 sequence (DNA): TGTGCCAGCAGCTCCTACCTGGGGACTAATGAAAAACTGTTTTTT. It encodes CASSSYLGTNEKLFF. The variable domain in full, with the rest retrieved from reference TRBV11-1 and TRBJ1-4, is EAEVAQSPRYKITEKSQAVAFWCDPISGHATLYWYRQILGQGPELLVQFQDESVVDDSQLPKDRFSAERLKGVDSTLKIQPAELGDSAMYLCASSSYLGTNEKLFFGSGTQLSVL.